This TCR beta chain was identified during a study of control samples from healthy donors and cancer patients. The CDR3 has 14 residues. Germline-derived CDR1 and CDR2 are MNHEY and SVGAGI. Trimming removed 6 bases from V and 6 bases from J, with 17 bases in between. The data were produced by immunoSEQ multiplex PCR, yet TCRdb's version contains in-frame clones alone and is incomplete. The profile shows about 110,000 clones, 85% to 90% of them singletons. The sequenced sample consisted of blood. The chain links TRBV6-5 to TRBJ1-2; TRBD1 might be the D (6 bases). This receptor was obtained from a woman aged 45-65 years in good health. The CDR3 DNA reads as TGTGCCAGCAGGAGAGGGGGTTTCGGGCATGGCTACACCTTC. The encoded protein is CASRRGGFGHGYTF.